Listed below are T cell receptor beta chains from one sample, sequenced in a study of regulatory T cells in long-lasting Graves disease. TCRdb reprocessed the multiplex PCR reads with MiXCR, giving one entry per CDR3 protein. The table includes over 450,000 distinct CDR3 sequences, more than 10% detected once. The sample also formed part of further work on T cells in Graves' hyperthyroidism and ophthalmopathy.

This material consisted of peripheral blood mononuclear cells (PBMCs), taken at new diagnosis, from a patient treated with antithyroid drugs. These receptors came from a woman under 40 with Graves disease. The CDR3 runs from the conserved cysteine through the conserved F or W. Each record gives: J gene, V gene, clone size, D gene, CDR3 protein, CDR3 DNA. A D gene is named only where the DNA matches it firmly. Clone sizes are given selectively: once, few, many, or a class where the clone is expanded.

TRBJ1-1 | TRBV2 | many | NA | CASSYSVGEAFF | TGTGCCAGCAGTTACAGCGTCGGTGAAGCTTTCTTT
TRBJ2-2 | TRBV7-9 | NA | TRBD1 | CASILGTESTGELFF | TGTGCCAGCATCCTCGGGACAGAATCCACCGGGGAGCTGTTTTTT
TRBJ2-1 | TRBV18 | NA | TRBD1 | CASSPGHRGRPYNEQFF | TGTGCCAGCTCACCAGGCCACAGGGGGCGTCCCTACAATGAGCAGTTCTTC
TRBJ1-5 | TRBV19 | many | TRBD1 | CATRGQPLGNQPQHF | TGTGCCACTCGGGGACAGCCCCTCGGCAATCAGCCCCAGCATTTT
TRBJ1-1 | TRBV6-1 | many | NA | CASSIKGRGGHTEAFF | TGTGCCAGCAGTATTAAGGGGAGGGGTGGGCACACTGAAGCTTTCTTT
TRBJ1-5 | TRBV28 | many | TRBD1 | CASSSGQMNQPQHF | TGTGCCAGCAGTTCGGGACAGATGAATCAGCCCCAGCATTTT
TRBJ2-7 | TRBV11-2 | many | TRBD1 | CASINPGGTGLYEQYF | TGTGCCAGCATCAATCCCGGGGGGACAGGGTTATACGAGCAGTACTTC
TRBJ1-3 | TRBV3-1 | many | NA | CASSRSSGGGGGNTIYF | TGTGCCAGCAGCCGAAGTTCTGGAGGGGGAGGTGGAAACACCATATATTTT
TRBJ1-1 | TRBV19 | many | NA | CASTTWGSNTEAFF | TGTGCCAGTACCACCTGGGGGTCGAACACTGAAGCTTTCTTT
TRBJ2-3 | TRBV6-1 | few | NA | CASLGPVSTDTQYF | TGTGCCAGCCTGGGGCCCGTAAGCACAGATACGCAGTATTTT
TRBJ2-1 | TRBV6-1 | few | TRBD2 | CASSPSTSGNPYNEQFF | TGTGCCAGCAGTCCCTCCACTAGCGGGAACCCCTACAATGAGCAGTTCTTC
TRBJ2-5 | TRBV5-1 | few | NA | CASTPTQMGETQYF | TGCGCCAGCACCCCAACTCAAATGGGGGAGACCCAGTACTTC
TRBJ1-1 | TRBV11-2 | many | NA | CASSSRASNTEAFF | TGTGCCAGCAGCTCCAGGGCCTCGAACACTGAAGCTTTCTTT
TRBJ1-5 | TRBV2 | many | NA | CASSGALGNQPQHF | TGTGCCAGCAGTGGGGCCTTGGGCAATCAGCCCCAGCATTTT
TRBJ2-7 | TRBV11-2 | many | TRBD2 | CASSLELAGFYEQYF | TGTGCCAGCAGCTTAGAACTAGCGGGATTTTACGAGCAGTACTTC
TRBJ2-3 | TRBV7-3 | many | TRBD1 | CASSQGQGWTDTQYF | TGTGCCAGCAGCCAGGGACAGGGGTGGACAGATACGCAGTATTTT
TRBJ1-2 | TRBV28 | many | NA | CASRLYGYTF | TGTGCCAGCAGGCTCTATGGCTACACCTTC
TRBJ2-3 | TRBV6-1 | many | NA | CASRSQAGTGSTDTQYF | TGTGCCAGCAGGAGTCAGGCGGGCACCGGGAGCACAGATACGCAGTATTTT
TRBJ2-3 | TRBV2 | many | NA | CAVKGYGADTQYF | TGTGCCGTTAAAGGTTATGGTGCAGATACGCAGTATTTT
TRBJ2-7 | TRBV7-9 | few | NA | CASSLGTGPGDEQYF | TGTGCCAGCAGCTTAGGGACGGGTCCGGGGGACGAGCAGTACTTC
TRBJ2-7 | TRBV28 | many | NA | CASSLRTGPIYEQYF | TGTGCCAGCAGTTTACGCACGGGACCGATCTACGAGCAGTACTTC
TRBJ2-1 | TRBV11-2 | many | NA | CASSGLAHYNEQFF | TGTGCCAGCAGCGGGCTAGCGCATTACAATGAGCAGTTCTTC
TRBJ2-1 | TRBV28 | many | NA | CASSTRLAGFNNEQFF | TGTGCCAGCAGTACGCGCCTAGCCGGGTTCAACAATGAGCAGTTCTTC
TRBJ2-7 | TRBV6-4 | few | NA | CASSYYPPSYEQYF | TGTGCCAGCAGTTACTATCCACCCTCCTACGAGCAGTACTTC
TRBJ1-2 | TRBV2 | many | NA | CASTGANYGYTF | TGTGCCAGCACGGGAGCTAACTATGGCTACACCTTC
TRBJ2-5 | TRBV27 | NA | TRBD2 | CASSLRLAETQETQYF | TGTGCCAGCAGTTTACGACTAGCGGAAACCCAAGAGACCCAGTACTTC
TRBJ1-1 | TRBV27 | many | TRBD1 | CASRPGGEGLNTEAFF | TGTGCCAGCAGACCAGGGGGCGAGGGGCTGAACACTGAAGCTTTCTTT
TRBJ2-1 | TRBV28 | many | NA | CASSLYQRSLSVDEQFF | TGTGCCAGCAGTTTATATCAGCGGTCCCTTTCTGTCGATGAGCAGTTCTTC
TRBJ2-7 | TRBV6-2/TRBV6-3 | NA | TRBD2 | CASSYRSISGRYDYEQYF | TGTGCCAGCAGTTACCGATCCATTAGCGGGAGGTACGACTACGAGCAGTACTTC
TRBJ2-2 | TRBV12-3/TRBV12-4 | few | TRBD2 | CASDSGGGIPGELFF | TGTGCCAGCGACAGCGGCGGGGGGATTCCCGGGGAGCTGTTTTTT
TRBJ2-3 | TRBV4-3 | NA | NA | CASSQDLAQSTDTQYF | TGCGCCAGCAGCCAAGATCTAGCGCAGAGCACAGATACGCAGTATTTT
TRBJ2-7 | TRBV18 | many | NA | CASSPRGFSYEQYF | TGTGCCAGCAGTCCCCGGGGCTTCTCCTACGAGCAGTACTTC
TRBJ2-5 | TRBV6-1 | few | TRBD2 | CASGEGAVGETQYF | TGTGCCAGCGGGGAGGGCGCGGTTGGAGAGACCCAGTACTTC
TRBJ1-1 | TRBV5-1 | many | TRBD1 | CASSAPGQGPGMNTEAFF | TGCGCCAGCAGCGCGCCGGGACAGGGGCCAGGAATGAACACTGAAGCTTTCTTT
TRBJ1-2 | TRBV7-2 | many | NA | CASSGRQNYYGYTF | TGTGCCAGCAGTGGGCGGCAGAACTACTATGGCTACACCTTC
TRBJ2-5 | TRBV6-1 | many | NA | CASTDGHRAQETQYF | TGTGCCAGCACCGACGGTCACAGGGCCCAAGAGACCCAGTACTTC
TRBJ2-3 | TRBV7-2 | many | NA | CALARDLTDTQYF | TGTGCCTTGGCGCGGGACCTCACAGATACGCAGTATTTT
TRBJ1-3 | TRBV9 | few | NA | CASSVGGAPGNTIYF | TGTGCCAGCAGCGTAGGGGGGGCGCCTGGAAACACCATATATTTT
TRBJ1-4 | TRBV19 | NA | TRBD1 | CASSRRQGFGEKLFF | TGTGCCAGTAGCCGGCGACAGGGGTTTGGGGAAAAACTGTTTTTT
TRBJ1-4 | TRBV28 | many | NA | CASRRAATNEKLFF | TGTGCCAGCAGGCGAGCCGCAACTAATGAAAAACTGTTTTTT
TRBJ1-1 | TRBV30 | many | NA | CAWSVLSLNTEAFF | TGTGCCTGGAGTGTACTCTCCCTGAACACTGAAGCTTTCTTT
TRBJ2-7 | TRBV11-2 | many | NA | CASSVRDGVYEQYF | TGTGCCAGCAGCGTCCGGGACGGCGTCTACGAGCAGTACTTC
TRBJ2-7 | TRBV5-4 | many | NA | CASSFGYGSVYEQYF | TGTGCCAGCAGCTTTGGGTACGGGAGTGTGTACGAGCAGTACTTC
TRBJ2-2 | TRBV6-2/TRBV6-3 | many | NA | CASSLWGRNTGELFF | TGTGCCAGCAGCCTATGGGGACGGAACACCGGGGAGCTGTTTTTT
TRBJ1-2 | TRBV4-1 | few | NA | CASSQDPGMLANYGYTF | TGCGCCAGCAGCCAAGATCCAGGAATGCTAGCTAACTATGGCTACACCTTC
TRBJ1-1 | TRBV28 | NA | TRBD1 | CASRTGGAGPRDTEAFF | TGTGCCAGCAGAACAGGGGGCGCTGGGCCCCGGGACACTGAAGCTTTCTTT
TRBJ1-1 | TRBV10-3 | many | NA | CAIRVRAGTEAFF | TGTGCCATCAGGGTCAGGGCGGGCACTGAAGCTTTCTTT
TRBJ2-3 | TRBV28 | many | TRBD2 | CASSSSGSSADTQYF | TGTGCCAGCAGTTCCAGCGGGAGTTCAGCAGATACGCAGTATTTT